A selection of T cell receptor beta chains follows, all from one sample in a study of OX40 agonist ivuxolimab in advanced cancers. TCRdb's copy holds only in-frame clones and misses some; the assay was immunoSEQ multiplex PCR. The profile covers about 64,000 clones, with roughly 80% appearing a single time and roughly 5.1% taken by the ten largest. Sequencing was performed on CD4+ or CD8+ T cells sorted from blood, taken in a trial of the OX40 agonist ivuxolimab. These receptors were taken from an adult with an advanced solid tumor such as melanoma, head and neck, liver or kidney cancer. The conserved cysteine and the conserved F or W are not part of the CDR3 here. Size is stated for part of the rows, as once, few or many counts, or as a class when the clone is expanded.

v_call clone_size cdr3_aa
TRBV27 - ASSLDAGGGYEQY
TRBV5-6 - ASSLGTIGDTQY
TRBV6-4 - ATPGGGRNEQF
TRBV7-8 - ASSLASIVAGGYNEQF
TRBV5-6 - ASSQYLNHNEQF
TRBV5-1 once ASSLYQGVDTQY
TRBV6-6 - ASSYQGASKNIQY
TRBV2 - ASSAQGNTEAF
TRBV5-1 - ASSLGGSGTEAF
TRBV5-6 few ASSLIISYGYT
TRBV7-8 - ASSLTGGLYGYT
TRBV25-1 few ASSEAGFTDTQY
TRBV6-6 - ASSFLQGYEQY
TRBV11-3 - ASSLPGLPGNEQF
TRBV12-5 - ASGSAYSYNEQF
TRBV7-3 - ACSGAGGDTQY
TRBV19 - ATRQGRTGEPF
TRBV6-5 once ASRSDKNYGYT
TRBV5-4 - ASSSGYEQY
TRBV18 - ASSPPMDHRYNEQF
TRBV30 - AWGRGVNTEAF
TRBV4-1 - ASSLTLQGASDETQY
TRBV30 - AWATTGGLPYGYT
TRBV4-1 - ASSRGTSGNTGELF
TRBV10-3 - AISVRTSGGAVNEQF
TRBV6-6 - ASSFNSLNTGELF
TRBV5-1 - ASSHGGLEQY
TRBV4-2 - ASSHAAPSSYEQY
TRBV6-6 - ASTRRQDYGYT
TRBV19 - ASSSASLADPRTDTQY
TRBV11-3 - ASSFYGDTQY
TRBV6-1 - ASSEARTGISGANVLT
TRBV10-3 - AISEAGADVLT
TRBV4-2 - ASSPGGDFVGYT
TRBV9 - ASSEDSGDSGNTIY
TRBV2 - ASSELAGGPYEQY
TRBV7-9 - ASSFGQGANEKLF
TRBV19 few ASALKDSYNSPLH
TRBV29-1 - SVEKITVEAF
TRBV7-2 - ASSYVFLAGSEEQY
TRBV7-9 - ASTIDTDTQY
TRBV11-1 - ASSRGTGIYEQY
TRBV27 - ASSFSGTGGYT
TRBV9 - ASSAEGDFFNEQF
TRBV9 - ASSVVVSGSTGELF
TRBV7-2 medium-sized ASSPLGTGTQY
TRBV7-2 - ASSLVSLAMLGEQF
TRBV4-1 - ASRGGSTEAF
TRBV7-9 - ASSATGEDTEAF
TRBV5-1 - ASSLAGVVQF
TRBV7-2 - ASTLQGWTSGRDEQF
TRBV7-8 once ASSSGRDRSTDTQY
TRBV7-9 once ASSPTRQGTGANVLT
TRBV11-3 - ASSRGTSGRDNEQF
TRBV5-6 - ASSFQAISYNEQF